Listed below are T cell receptor beta chains from one sample, sequenced in a study of early T cells in non-severe SARS-CoV-2 infection. MiXCR, run by TCRdb on the 5' RACE reads, gives a single entry per CDR3 protein. Of over 30,000 distinct CDR3 sequences in the sample, 5% to 5.5% are singletons; the top ten hold about 6%. Specimen: whole blood, collected at baseline. All receptors come from an adult who was a healthcare worker with PCR-confirmed SARS-CoV-2 infection or an uninfected control (not recorded which). Each CDR3 is given with its conserved first and last residue. A D gene is named only where the DNA matches it firmly. Expanded clones get a size class; other rows say once, few or many, or leave the size out.

J gene: TRBJ2-1; D gene: NA; V gene: TRBV11-2; clone size: many; CDR3 DNA: TGTGCCAGCAGCTTAGGACCGGAGAACTTCAATGAGCAGTTCTTC; CDR3 protein: CASSLGPENFNEQFF
J gene: TRBJ1-1; D gene: NA; V gene: TRBV5-5; clone size: NA; CDR3 DNA: TGTGCCAGCAGCCGGCAGGGCGGCACTGAAGCTTTCTTT; CDR3 protein: CASSRQGGTEAFF
J gene: TRBJ2-4; D gene: TRBD2; V gene: TRBV7-2; clone size: many; CDR3 DNA: TGTGCCAGCAGCTTGGGGACTAGCGCGAAGGACATTCAGTACTTC; CDR3 protein: CASSLGTSAKDIQYF
J gene: TRBJ2-3; D gene: TRBD1; V gene: TRBV20-1; clone size: many; CDR3 DNA: TGCAGTGCTAGAGCCTCCACAGGGGGCCTGGGCACAGATACGCAGTATTTT; CDR3 protein: CSARASTGGLGTDTQYF
J gene: TRBJ2-1; D gene: TRBD2; V gene: TRBV30; clone size: many; CDR3 DNA: TGTGCCTGGGGGGACTACAGTTATGAGCAGTTCTTC; CDR3 protein: CAWGDYSYEQFF
J gene: TRBJ2-1; D gene: TRBD2; V gene: TRBV4-2; clone size: many; CDR3 DNA: TGTGCCAGCAGCCAAGATCTCTGGCGGGAGTGGAGGAATGAGCAGTTCTTC; CDR3 protein: CASSQDLWREWRNEQFF
J gene: TRBJ2-7; D gene: NA; V gene: TRBV6-1; clone size: many; CDR3 DNA: TGTGCCTCTAAAAAAGGGGTCTACGAGCAGTACTTC; CDR3 protein: CASKKGVYEQYF
J gene: TRBJ2-1; D gene: NA; V gene: TRBV19; clone size: many; CDR3 DNA: TGTGCCAGTAGTCTTGGAGGGTCCTCCTACAATGAGCAGTTCTTC; CDR3 protein: CASSLGGSSYNEQFF
J gene: TRBJ1-2; D gene: TRBD1; V gene: TRBV4-1; clone size: many; CDR3 DNA: TGCGCCAGCAGCCAAGGAGCCGGGACAGGGCAGCCCGGCTACACCTTC; CDR3 protein: CASSQGAGTGQPGYTF
J gene: TRBJ2-2; D gene: NA; V gene: TRBV11-3; clone size: many; CDR3 DNA: TGTGCCAGCAGCTTAGTGGCCACCGGGGAGCTGTTTTTT; CDR3 protein: CASSLVATGELFF
J gene: TRBJ2-5; D gene: TRBD1; V gene: TRBV5-1; clone size: many; CDR3 DNA: TGCGCCAGCAGCCAAGGGACAGGCCTCCAAGAGACCCAGTACTTC; CDR3 protein: CASSQGTGLQETQYF
J gene: TRBJ1-5; D gene: NA; V gene: TRBV6-2/TRBV6-3; clone size: many; CDR3 DNA: TGTGCCAGCAGTAAGGGATGGCCCCAGCATTTT; CDR3 protein: CASSKGWPQHF
J gene: TRBJ2-2; D gene: NA; V gene: TRBV7-2; clone size: many; CDR3 DNA: TGTGCCAGCAGCTGGACCGGGGCACCCGGGGAGCTGTTTTTT; CDR3 protein: CASSWTGAPGELFF
J gene: TRBJ2-5; D gene: NA; V gene: TRBV6-6; clone size: many; CDR3 DNA: TGTGCCAGCAGTTACTCATCACCTACGACGGAGACCCAGTACTTC; CDR3 protein: CASSYSSPTTETQYF
J gene: TRBJ1-1; D gene: TRBD1; V gene: TRBV12-3/TRBV12-4; clone size: many; CDR3 DNA: TGTGCCAGCAGACACCCCCTTGGACAGGGACGGAACACTGAAGCTTTCTTT; CDR3 protein: CASRHPLGQGRNTEAFF
J gene: TRBJ2-7; D gene: TRBD2; V gene: TRBV12-3/TRBV12-4; clone size: many; CDR3 DNA: TGTGCCAGCAGTTTAACCGGGAGGAAGTACGAGCAGTACTTC; CDR3 protein: CASSLTGRKYEQYF
J gene: TRBJ2-1; D gene: NA; V gene: TRBV7-3; clone size: few; CDR3 DNA: TGTGCCAGCAGCGCCCCCGTGGGTGAGCAGTTCTTC; CDR3 protein: CASSAPVGEQFF
J gene: TRBJ1-3; D gene: NA; V gene: TRBV7-3; clone size: many; CDR3 DNA: TGTGCCAGCAGCTTAATAGCCGGAAACACCATATATTTT; CDR3 protein: CASSLIAGNTIYF
J gene: TRBJ2-1; D gene: NA; V gene: TRBV3-1; clone size: many; CDR3 DNA: TGTGCCAGCAGCTCAGTGAGGGGTCGGGACAATGAGCAGTTCTTC; CDR3 protein: CASSSVRGRDNEQFF
J gene: TRBJ2-7; D gene: TRBD2; V gene: TRBV28; clone size: many; CDR3 DNA: TGTGCCAGCAGCCCTCGGCCCCCTAGCGGGAGGGCGTACGAGCAGTACTTC; CDR3 protein: CASSPRPPSGRAYEQYF
J gene: TRBJ2-1; D gene: TRBD1; V gene: TRBV6-5; clone size: many; CDR3 DNA: TGTGCCAGCAGATACGGGACAGCCTACAATGAGCAGTTCTTC; CDR3 protein: CASRYGTAYNEQFF
J gene: TRBJ2-3; D gene: TRBD2; V gene: TRBV25-1; clone size: many; CDR3 DNA: TGTGCCAGCAGTGATAGCGGGAGGATCGCAGATACGCAGTATTTT; CDR3 protein: CASSDSGRIADTQYF
J gene: TRBJ2-7; D gene: TRBD2; V gene: TRBV28; clone size: many; CDR3 DNA: TGTGCCAGCAGTTTCCCGGGACTAGCGGCGAAGGGGTCCTACGAGCAGTACTTC; CDR3 protein: CASSFPGLAAKGSYEQYF
J gene: TRBJ2-5; D gene: TRBD1; V gene: TRBV29-1; clone size: few; CDR3 DNA: TGCAGCGTCGAACCTGGACAGGGGGCGCGTAGGGCCCAGTACTTC; CDR3 protein: CSVEPGQGARRAQYF
J gene: TRBJ1-1; D gene: NA; V gene: TRBV4-1; clone size: many; CDR3 DNA: TGCGCCAGCAGGGAGGGGAACACTGAAGCTTTCTTT; CDR3 protein: CASREGNTEAFF
J gene: TRBJ2-1; D gene: TRBD2; V gene: TRBV24-1; clone size: many; CDR3 DNA: TGTGCCACCAGTGATTTGCGTCGGACTAGCGGGAATAATGAGCAGTTCTTC; CDR3 protein: CATSDLRRTSGNNEQFF
J gene: TRBJ2-7; D gene: NA; V gene: TRBV6-5; clone size: many; CDR3 DNA: TGTGCCAGCAGTTACGAGGGGGGGAGGGAGCAGTACTTC; CDR3 protein: CASSYEGGREQYF
J gene: TRBJ2-3; D gene: NA; V gene: TRBV12-3/TRBV12-4; clone size: medium-sized; CDR3 DNA: TGTGCCAGCAGTTTAGTTATTACTACTAGCACAGATACGCAGTATTTT; CDR3 protein: CASSLVITTSTDTQYF
J gene: TRBJ1-5; D gene: NA; V gene: TRBV2; clone size: many; CDR3 DNA: TGTGCCAGCAGTGAAGATCGTCAGCCCCAGCATTTT; CDR3 protein: CASSEDRQPQHF
J gene: TRBJ2-3; D gene: TRBD2; V gene: TRBV20-1; clone size: many; CDR3 DNA: TGCAGTGCTAGCGGGATAGCGGGAGATCACGATACGCAGTATTTT; CDR3 protein: CSASGIAGDHDTQYF
J gene: TRBJ2-3; D gene: TRBD2; V gene: TRBV4-3; clone size: many; CDR3 DNA: TGCGCCAGCAGCCAACAGACTAGCGGGAATCCGGCAGATACGCAGTATTTT; CDR3 protein: CASSQQTSGNPADTQYF
J gene: TRBJ2-1; D gene: TRBD2; V gene: TRBV29-1; clone size: few; CDR3 DNA: TGCAGCACGACCCTTAGCGGGACGATTCGGCAGTTCTTC; CDR3 protein: CSTTLSGTIRQFF
J gene: TRBJ1-2; D gene: TRBD1; V gene: TRBV7-9; clone size: many; CDR3 DNA: TGTGCCAGTCGGCTATCCGGGACAGTTGGTGCTAACTATGGCTACACCTTC; CDR3 protein: CASRLSGTVGANYGYTF
J gene: TRBJ1-6; D gene: NA; V gene: TRBV27; clone size: NA; CDR3 DNA: TGTGCCAGCGCCGACAGAATATATAATTCACCCCTCCACTTT; CDR3 protein: CASADRIYNSPLHF
J gene: TRBJ1-5; D gene: NA; V gene: TRBV27; clone size: many; CDR3 DNA: TGTGCCAGCAGCCCTGGACAGATAAATCAGCCCCAGCATTTT; CDR3 protein: CASSPGQINQPQHF
J gene: TRBJ2-1; D gene: NA; V gene: TRBV29-1; clone size: many; CDR3 DNA: TGCAGCGTTGAAAAAGGGGGTGGAAGCTCCTACAATGAGCAGTTCTTC; CDR3 protein: CSVEKGGGSSYNEQFF
J gene: TRBJ1-5; D gene: NA; V gene: TRBV20-1; clone size: many; CDR3 DNA: TGCAGTGCAGGCTGGGGGGAGTTTCAGCCCCAGCATTTT; CDR3 protein: CSAGWGEFQPQHF
J gene: TRBJ2-3; D gene: TRBD2; V gene: TRBV24-1; clone size: many; CDR3 DNA: TGTGCCACCACAGCGGGAGTGGCAGATACGCAGTATTTT; CDR3 protein: CATTAGVADTQYF
J gene: TRBJ2-1; D gene: TRBD2; V gene: TRBV2; clone size: few; CDR3 DNA: TGTGCCAGCAGTGTCCCCAACTCGGGACTAGCAGTAAATGAGCAGTTCTTC; CDR3 protein: CASSVPNSGLAVNEQFF
J gene: TRBJ2-1; D gene: TRBD2; V gene: TRBV5-1; clone size: many; CDR3 DNA: TGCGCCAGCAGCTTGGGTCTAGCGGGAGTCAATGAGCAGTTCTTC; CDR3 protein: CASSLGLAGVNEQFF
J gene: TRBJ2-1; D gene: NA; V gene: TRBV24-1; clone size: many; CDR3 DNA: TGTGCCACCAGTGATTCCCAGCGGGCCATTTACAATGAGCAGTTCTTC; CDR3 protein: CATSDSQRAIYNEQFF
J gene: TRBJ2-5; D gene: NA; V gene: TRBV5-1; clone size: many; CDR3 DNA: TGCGCCAGCAGCTTGGATGGCAGGGGAGGCGAGACCCAGTACTTC; CDR3 protein: CASSLDGRGGETQYF
J gene: TRBJ1-1; D gene: NA; V gene: TRBV10-3; clone size: many; CDR3 DNA: TGTGCCATCAGTGAGATCGGCGTATGGAACACTGAAGCTTTCTTT; CDR3 protein: CAISEIGVWNTEAFF
J gene: TRBJ2-7; D gene: NA; V gene: TRBV2; clone size: many; CDR3 DNA: TGTGCCAGCAGTGATCTCCGGTTTCGGAGAAGCGAGCAGTACTTC; CDR3 protein: CASSDLRFRRSEQYF
J gene: TRBJ2-5; D gene: NA; V gene: TRBV11-2; clone size: many; CDR3 DNA: TGTGCCAGCAGCTTAGTAAGCGTCTCCGGGGAGACCCAGTACTTC; CDR3 protein: CASSLVSVSGETQYF
J gene: TRBJ2-3; D gene: TRBD2; V gene: TRBV29-1; clone size: few; CDR3 DNA: TGCAGCGGGAAGGGACTAGCGGGACCAGATACGCAGTATTTT; CDR3 protein: CSGKGLAGPDTQYF
J gene: TRBJ2-3; D gene: TRBD2; V gene: TRBV11-2; clone size: many; CDR3 DNA: TGTGCCAGCAGCTACGGGACTAGCGACACAGATACGCAGTATTTT; CDR3 protein: CASSYGTSDTDTQYF
J gene: TRBJ2-1; D gene: TRBD2; V gene: TRBV7-9; clone size: many; CDR3 DNA: TGTGCCAGCAGCCTAGCGGGAAGGAATGAGCAGTTCTTC; CDR3 protein: CASSLAGRNEQFF
J gene: TRBJ2-2; D gene: TRBD2; V gene: TRBV7-9; clone size: few; CDR3 DNA: TGTGCCAGCAGCCCGGGACTAGCGGGAGGAACAAACACCGGGGAGCTGTTTTTT; CDR3 protein: CASSPGLAGGTNTGELFF
J gene: TRBJ1-2; D gene: NA; V gene: TRBV24-1; clone size: many; CDR3 DNA: TGTGCCACCAGTGATCACTACACGGATGGCTACACCTTC; CDR3 protein: CATSDHYTDGYTF
J gene: TRBJ1-4; D gene: NA; V gene: TRBV7-2; clone size: many; CDR3 DNA: TGTGCCAGCAGCTCGAAGGGACAAGCGAATGAAAAACTGTTTTTT; CDR3 protein: CASSSKGQANEKLFF
J gene: TRBJ1-5; D gene: NA; V gene: TRBV28; clone size: many; CDR3 DNA: TGTGCCAGCACCTTACCTAAAGCTAACAATCAGCCCCAGCATTTT; CDR3 protein: CASTLPKANNQPQHF
J gene: TRBJ1-3; D gene: NA; V gene: TRBV18; clone size: many; CDR3 DNA: TGTGCCAGCTCACCGGACCGGTACTCTGGAAACACCATATATTTT; CDR3 protein: CASSPDRYSGNTIYF
J gene: TRBJ2-2; D gene: TRBD2; V gene: TRBV19; clone size: few; CDR3 DNA: TGTGCCAGTAGTATCCGACTAGCGGGAGAAAAAACCGGGGAGCTGTTTTTT; CDR3 protein: CASSIRLAGEKTGELFF
J gene: TRBJ1-2; D gene: NA; V gene: TRBV19; clone size: few; CDR3 DNA: TGTGCCAGTCGACGGGAATCAAATGCTAACTATGGCTACACCTTC; CDR3 protein: CASRRESNANYGYTF
J gene: TRBJ2-5; D gene: TRBD2; V gene: TRBV4-2; clone size: many; CDR3 DNA: TGTGCCAGCAGCCAGGCCGGGACTAGCGGGAGCGGCGGAGAGACCCAGTACTTC; CDR3 protein: CASSQAGTSGSGGETQYF
J gene: TRBJ2-1; D gene: NA; V gene: TRBV4-1; clone size: many; CDR3 DNA: TGCGCCAGCGCCGACCGGCGGGGTACTAACAATGAGCAGTTCTTC; CDR3 protein: CASADRRGTNNEQFF
J gene: TRBJ2-2; D gene: NA; V gene: TRBV19; clone size: many; CDR3 DNA: TGTGCCAGTAGTACGGCGCCCGGGGAGCTGTTTTTT; CDR3 protein: CASSTAPGELFF
J gene: TRBJ2-3; D gene: TRBD1; V gene: TRBV19; clone size: NA; CDR3 DNA: TGTGCCAGTAGGGGAGGACAGGGACCACGCACAGATACGCAGTATTTT; CDR3 protein: CASRGGQGPRTDTQYF
J gene: TRBJ2-2; D gene: TRBD2; V gene: TRBV20-1; clone size: many; CDR3 DNA: TGCAGTGCTAGGTGGAGCGGGAGCGCCGGGGAGCTGTTTTTT; CDR3 protein: CSARWSGSAGELFF